This note documents a single T cell receptor (beta chain) sequence. Its antigen is unidentified. The sample is drawn from a study of identical twins. Broader study findings: Abundant cord blood beta clonotypes carried fewer insertions; memory repertoires showed none.

A template switching step contributed a universal primer site, while unique molecular identifiers were present in the cDNA. Each CDR3 protein gets one entry after TCRdb re-called the 5' RACE reads with MiXCR. This table holds about 390,000 distinct CDR3 sequences, roughly 9% found once. Germline CDR1 is MNHEY and CDR2 is SMNVEV (reference sequence). The CDR3 is made up of 13 amino acids. The V gene lost 5 bases and the J gene lost 5 bases, with 12 bases spanning the gap. Sequencing was done on a sample of naive T cells sorted from blood. The clonotype was recovered from a woman aged 45-59 years in good health. The chain is built from TRBV27 and TRBJ2-5; perhaps TRBD1 as D (5 bases). Here the CDR3 DNA reads TGTGCCAGCAGTAGGGGAACCGGGGAGACCCAGTACTTC. This encodes CASSRGTGETQYF.